This is a list of T cell receptor beta chains from one sample in a study of shared clonotypes between healthy human individuals. Profiling relied on immunoSEQ multiplex PCR, and the TCRdb table lists in-frame clones only, not all of them. The profile shows fewer than 1 million clones, 96% of them singletons. The sequenced material came from naive CD8+ T cells sorted from blood. The receptor set was obtained from a man aged 25-40 years in good health. CDR3s include the opening cysteine and the closing phenylalanine or tryptophan. The D gene is left open where the match is weak. Size is omitted from some rows. Given values are once, few, many or a class for expanded clones.

cdr3_length	j_call	clone_size	v_call	d_call	cdr3_nt	cdr3_aa
12	TRBJ2-7	NA	TRBV29-1	TRBD1	TGCAGCGTCAGGACAGGGGCCTACGAGCAGTACTTC	CSVRTGAYEQYF
15	TRBJ1-5	NA	TRBV5-6	NA	TGTGCCAGCAGCTTATGGAGGTCGAGCAATCAGCCCCAGCATTTT	CASSLWRSSNQPQHF
13	TRBJ2-7	NA	TRBV10-3	NA	TGTGCCATCAGTGCTTTGGGGGGAGCCGAGCAGTACTTC	CAISALGGAEQYF
16	TRBJ1-4	NA	TRBV11-2	NA	TGTGCCAGCAGCTTAGTAGGGAACGAGGGGAGGTGGAAACTGTTTTTT	CASSLVGNEGRWKLFF
13	TRBJ1-5	NA	TRBV2	NA	TGTGCCAGCACAGAGGGCCTCAATCAGCCCCAGCATTTT	CASTEGLNQPQHF
15	TRBJ2-1	NA	TRBV6-1	TRBD2	TGTGCCAGCAGTGACACGGGACTAGGCGACAATGAGCAGTTCTTC	CASSDTGLGDNEQFF
15	TRBJ1-5	NA	TRBV7-9	NA	TGTGCCAGCAGCTCTACGGTCATTAGCAATCAGCCCCAGCATTTT	CASSSTVISNQPQHF
16	TRBJ2-1	NA	TRBV4-3	TRBD2	TGCGCCAGCAGCCAATTCATCCTAGCGGGAGGTAATGAGCAGTTCTTC	CASSQFILAGGNEQFF
16	TRBJ2-7	NA	TRBV7-8	TRBD1	TGTGCCAGCAGCTTAGCCGGGACAGGAGACACCTACGAGCAGTACTTC	CASSLAGTGDTYEQYF
15	TRBJ2-2	NA	TRBV7-9	NA	TGTGCCAGCAGATTTCCCAGGGCGGAGGACGGGGAGCTGTTTTTT	CASRFPRAEDGELFF
17	TRBJ2-7	NA	TRBV13	TRBD2	TGTGCCAGCAGCTTAGCGGGTATGACTAGCGGGAACTACGAGCAGTACTTC	CASSLAGMTSGNYEQYF
14	TRBJ2-7	NA	TRBV19	NA	TGTGCCAGTAGTATCTTCACAGGCCCATACGAGCAGTACTTC	CASSIFTGPYEQYF
16	TRBJ1-5	NA	TRBV4-1	TRBD1	TGCGCCAGCAGCCACGGGACAGGGGGCAGGGGACAGCCCCAGCATTTT	CASSHGTGGRGQPQHF
14	TRBJ2-7	NA	TRBV27	NA	TGTGCCAGCGGGGATGATTCTTCCTCCTACGAGCAGTACTTC	CASGDDSSSYEQYF
12	TRBJ2-1	NA	TRBV29-1	NA	TGCAGCGCCATCACGACTAGATATGAGCAGTTCTTC	CSAITTRYEQFF
15	TRBJ2-1	once	TRBV29-1	TRBD2	TGCAGCGTTGATGGCGGGAGGGCCTCCTACAATGAGCAGTTCTTC	CSVDGGRASYNEQFF